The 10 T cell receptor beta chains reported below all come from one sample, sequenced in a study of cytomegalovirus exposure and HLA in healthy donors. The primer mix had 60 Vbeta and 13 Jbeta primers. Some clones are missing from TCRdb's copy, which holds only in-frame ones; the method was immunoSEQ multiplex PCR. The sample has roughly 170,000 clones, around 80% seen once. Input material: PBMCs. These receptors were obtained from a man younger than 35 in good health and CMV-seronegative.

This CDR3 reads CASSPGGNSNQPQHF. CDR3 sequence (DNA): TGTGCCAGCTCCCCGGGAGGAAATAGCAATCAGCCCCAGCATTTT. The chain uses TRBV18 and TRBJ1-5; D remains unclear. The germline V and J ends were trimmed by 6 bases and 0 bases, with 12 bases remaining between them. The CDR3 has 15 residues. The germline CDR1 and CDR2 sequences are KGHSH and LQKENI.

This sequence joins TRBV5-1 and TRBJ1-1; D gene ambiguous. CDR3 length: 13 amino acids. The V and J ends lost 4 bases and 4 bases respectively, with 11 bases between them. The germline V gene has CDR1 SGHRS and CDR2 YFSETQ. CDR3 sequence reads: CASSRGMSTEAFF. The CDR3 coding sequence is TGCGCCAGCAGCCGAGGGATGAGCACTGAAGCTTTCTTT.

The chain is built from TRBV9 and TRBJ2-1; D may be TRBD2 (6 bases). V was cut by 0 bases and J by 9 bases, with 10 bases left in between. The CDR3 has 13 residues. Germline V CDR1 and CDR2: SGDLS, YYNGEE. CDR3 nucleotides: TGTGCCAGCAGCGTAGGGAGGGTGAGTGAGCAGTTCTTC. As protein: CASSVGRVSEQFF.

In DNA, the CDR3 is TGTGCCATCAGTGGGGGGCAGTACAATCAGCCCCAGCATTTT. Amino acid sequence: CAISGGQYNQPQHF. The chain employs TRBV10-3 and TRBJ1-5, with D possibly matching TRBD1 (6 bases). The CDR3 loop spans 14 amino acids. Deletions cut 4 bases from V and 3 bases from J, with 10 bases between. Germline values: CDR1 ENHRY, CDR2 SYGVKD.

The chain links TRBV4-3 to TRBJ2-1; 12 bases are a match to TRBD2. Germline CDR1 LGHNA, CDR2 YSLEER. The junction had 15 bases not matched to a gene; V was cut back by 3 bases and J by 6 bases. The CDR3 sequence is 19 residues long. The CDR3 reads CASSHPPVWLAGGPNEQFF. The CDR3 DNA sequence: TGCGCCAGCAGCCACCCACCCGTGTGGCTAGCGGGAGGGCCCAATGAGCAGTTCTTC.

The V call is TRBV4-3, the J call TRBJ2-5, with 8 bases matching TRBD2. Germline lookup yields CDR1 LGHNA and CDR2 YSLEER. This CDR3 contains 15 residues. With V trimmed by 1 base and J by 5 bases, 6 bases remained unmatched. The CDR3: CASSQGQSGGETQYF. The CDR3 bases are TGCGCCAGCAGCCAAGGGCAGAGCGGGGGTGAGACCCAGTACTTC.

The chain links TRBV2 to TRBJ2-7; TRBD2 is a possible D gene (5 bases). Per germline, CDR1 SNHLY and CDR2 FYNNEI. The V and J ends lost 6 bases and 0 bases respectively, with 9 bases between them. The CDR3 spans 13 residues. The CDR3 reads CASSGVSSYEQYF. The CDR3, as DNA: TGTGCCAGCAGCGGGGTAAGCTCCTACGAGCAGTACTTC.

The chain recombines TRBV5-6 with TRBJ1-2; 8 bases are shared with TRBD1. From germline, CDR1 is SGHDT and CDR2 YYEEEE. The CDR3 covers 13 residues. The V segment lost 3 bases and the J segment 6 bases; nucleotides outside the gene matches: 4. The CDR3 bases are TGTGCCAGCAGCTGGGGACAGGTGGATGGCTACACCTTC. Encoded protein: CASSWGQVDGYTF.

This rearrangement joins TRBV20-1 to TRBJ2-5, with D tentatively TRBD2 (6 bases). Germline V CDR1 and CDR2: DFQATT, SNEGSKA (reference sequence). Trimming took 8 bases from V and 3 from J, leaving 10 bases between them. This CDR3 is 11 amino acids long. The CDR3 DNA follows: TGCAGTTCGGGCGGGAAAGAGACCCAGTACTTC. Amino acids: CSSGGKETQYF.

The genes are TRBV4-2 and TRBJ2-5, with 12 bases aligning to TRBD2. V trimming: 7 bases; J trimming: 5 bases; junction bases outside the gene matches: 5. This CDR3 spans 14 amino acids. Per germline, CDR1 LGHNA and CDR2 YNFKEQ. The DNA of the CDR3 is TGTGCCAGCACTAGCGGGGGGGCCCCGGAGACCCAGTACTTC. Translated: CASTSGGAPETQYF.